One T cell receptor (beta chain) is described in this entry. DNA input for the unsorted PBMC replicate PCRs was about 300 ng, some 29,000 T cell genomes. Authors' processing steps: Filtering was not the same, since immunoSEQ gave junction-only sequences without quality scores. Sequenced by immunoSEQ multiplex PCR; TCRdb stores in-frame clones only, minus some. That table supplies the V and J calls and clone size; D and trimming were determined from the DNA. The sample carries roughly 500,000 clones, about 85% recorded once. The donors, all of them Caucasian adults, lived in Nashville, Tennessee. The source of the sample is a study of shared clonotypes between healthy human individuals. For the study at large: The donors, two women and a few men, were aged 18 to 49.

The CDR3 runs 16 residues. The germline V gene encodes CDR1 GTSNPN and CDR2 SVGIG (reference sequence). Trimming removed 1 base from V and 4 bases from J; junction bases left unmatched: 10. Sequenced material: PBMCs. The sequence was obtained from a woman aged 40 to 50 in good health. Some clones in this sample may be carry-over from other donors' samples. The V and J genes are TRBV30 and TRBJ2-3; 8 bases line up with TRBD1. CDR3 nucleotide sequence: TGTGCCTGGAGTGAAACCTTCAGGGGGCAGGCAGATACGCAGTATTTT. Translating it yields CAWSETFRGQADTQYF.